Here is one TCR beta chain with its context. Its antigen is undetermined. Described time point: baseline pretreatment blood. Noted treatment: 15 Gy SBRT to primary tumor, nephrectomy 4 weeks later. This table comes from immunoSEQ multiplex PCR, and its TCRdb copy is limited to in-frame clones, with some not included. Altogether roughly 120,000 clones are present, approximately 80% being singletons, with the ten largest covering around 3%. The V end lost 5 bases, the J end lost 1 base, and 12 bases lay between the germline ends. Germline V gene data show CDR1 as SGHTA and CDR2 as FQGNSA. The CDR3 is made up of 15 amino acids. This record comes from a study of radiation and T cells in renal cell carcinoma. Whole-study context: Nephrectomy followed 15 Gy stereotactic body radiation by 4 weeks.

General study points: Without pretreatment biopsies, baseline tumor clonotype presence was undetermined.

The sample consisted of blood, taken from a patient whose treatment included radiotherapy and nephrectomy. The chain has TRBV7-2 and TRBJ1-3; D is perhaps TRBD1 (5 bases). The sequence came from a woman aged 55-75 years with renal cell carcinoma. The chain's CDR3 is CASSLRRTSGNTIYF. CDR3 DNA sequence: TGTGCCAGCAGCCTAAGACGGACATCTGGAAACACCATATATTTT.